This entry lists 12 T cell receptor beta chains sequenced from one sample in a study of post-analysis software for immune sequencing data. Whole-study results and caveats: Relative to controls, patients had five TRBV segments at higher frequency, with TRBV5-6, TRBV5-1 and TRBV20-1 among these.

Tagging with unique molecular identifiers was a feature of the TCR beta cDNA libraries. TCRdb independently ran MiXCR on the PCR reads; one entry per CDR3 protein. The sample lists about 760,000 distinct CDR3 sequences, 30% seen once, with approximately 0.6% in the top ten. These receptors' antigens are unknown. The specimen was blood. The receptors derive from a girl aged 10-17 years with multiple sclerosis.

The V gene is TRBV4-2, the J gene TRBJ2-7; 11 bases align to TRBD2. Germline CDR1 is LGHNA and CDR2 is YNFKEQ. Trimming cost V 0 bases and J 7 bases; bases outside gene matches: 14. The CDR3 contains 18 residues. The CDR3 loop is CASSQDLPGTSGSNEQYF. CDR3 sequence (DNA): TGTGCCAGCAGCCAAGATCTTCCCGGGACTAGCGGTAGTAATGAGCAGTACTTC.

The genes are TRBV20-1 and TRBJ2-3; D could derive from TRBD1 or TRBD2 (6 bases each). The CDR3 extends over 16 amino acids. CDR1 is DFQATT, CDR2 SNEGSKA, per germline (reference sequence). Deletions cut 0 bases from V and 2 bases from J, with 15 bases between. The CDR3 DNA sequence: TGCAGTGCTAGAGATATACGGCGGGGACACACAGATACGCAGTATTTT. This sequence encodes CSARDIRRGHTDTQYF.

As for this clonotype: It may be a read error: a sequence one base away is much more abundant. This chain uses TRBV6-2 or TRBV6-3 with TRBJ2-5; tentatively, D is TRBD1 or TRBD2 (5 bases each). The tail of the sequence fits TRBJ2-7 better, so the J call may be wrong. Germline CDR1 is MNHEY and CDR2 is SVGEGT. The CDR3 sequence is 14 residues long. This CDR3 is CVSSRGGPTYEQYF. The CDR3 coding sequence is TGTGTCAGCAGTCGGGGCGGGCCTACCTACGAGCAGTACTTC.

This clonotype was observed a handful of times. This chain links TRBV11-2 with TRBJ2-1, with D perhaps matching TRBD1 or TRBD2 (5 bases each). The length of the CDR3 is 15 residues. Trimming took 1 base from V and 14 from J, leaving 21 bases between them. CDR1 is SGHAT, CDR2 FQNNGV, per germline. The CDR3: CASSLASTGTRVKFF. CDR3 DNA: TGTGCCAGCAGCTTAGCATCAACCGGGACCCGGGTAAAGTTCTTC.

The chain has TRBV29-1 and TRBJ2-4, with 9 nucleotides matching TRBD1. The V gene's germline CDR1 is SQVTM and CDR2 ANQGSEA. Trimming cost V 7 bases and J 8 bases; bases outside gene matches: 15. There are 15 residues in the CDR3. In nucleotides, the CDR3 is TGCAGCGCCCGCGTTGGAACGGACAGGGGCCACATTCAGTACTTC. It is translated as CSARVGTDRGHIQYF.

The sample holds a few counts of this clonotype. The chain has TRBV29-1 and TRBJ1-1; D is unclear. V lost 5 bases and J lost 1, with 8 bases in between. Germline assignment: CDR1 SQVTM and CDR2 ANQGSEA. This CDR3 is 12 amino acids long. The CDR3 here is CSVFPGNTEAFF. The CDR3 DNA sequence: TGCAGCGTTTTTCCGGGGAACACTGAAGCTTTCTTT.

The table lists this clonotype with a few counts. This chain links TRBV20-1 with TRBJ2-1; the match to TRBD2 covers 12 bases. The junction had 8 bases not matched to a gene; V was cut back by 1 base and J by 4 bases. Germline lookup yields CDR1 DFQATT and CDR2 SNEGSKA (reference sequence). The CDR3 loop spans 17 amino acids. CDR3 nucleotide sequence: TGCAGTGCTAGAGGGACTAGCGGGGATACCACGTACAATGAGCAGTTCTTC. This gives the protein CSARGTSGDTTYNEQFF.

The chain carries TRBV11-2 and TRBJ1-2; D is perhaps TRBD1 (6 bases). The V gene's germline CDR1 is SGHAT and CDR2 FQNNGV. The ends were cut back, 5 bases at V and 3 bases at J, with 16 bases in the middle. The CDR3 runs 15 residues. The CDR3: CASSEPGHTDYGYTF. CDR3 DNA sequence: TGTGCCAGCAGCGAACCGGGACACACCGACTATGGCTACACCTTC.

The J gene is TRBJ1-2, the V gene TRBV18; D is unresolved. The CDR3 length is 14 residues. Germline V gives CDR1 KGHSH, CDR2 LQKENI. Trimming removed 2 bases at V and 9 bases at J, with 16 bases between. The CDR3 sequence: CASSPIQDGERYTF. The CDR3 DNA follows: TGTGCCAGCTCACCAATCCAGGACGGGGAACGCTACACCTTC.

The rearrangement uses TRBV4-1 and TRBJ1-4; D may be TRBD1 (5 bases). CDR3 length equals 15 residues. V shed 4 bases and J shed 7 bases, with 16 bases lying between them. The V gene's germline CDR1 is MGHRA and CDR2 YSYEKL. Here the CDR3 DNA reads TGCGCCAGCAGCCTGTCCGGGACTGGGATTGAAAAACTGTTTTTT. This translates into CASSLSGTGIEKLFF.

This clonotype occurred many times. The chain recombines TRBV6-5 with TRBJ2-1; D not resolved. Germline V lookup: CDR1 MNHEY, CDR2 SVGAGI. The ends were cut back, 6 bases at V and 0 bases at J, with 12 bases in the middle. The CDR3 loop spans 15 amino acids. CDR3 DNA: TGTGCCAGCAGGGCTGACTGGAGCTCCTACAATGAGCAGTTCTTC. Encoded protein: CASRADWSSYNEQFF.

CDR3 loop: CASSFGGTGRQYF. CDR3 coding DNA: TGTGCCAGCAGTTTTGGGGGGACAGGGAGGCAGTACTTC. The rearrangement links TRBV28 to TRBJ2-5; 9 bases agree with TRBD1. Per the germline V gene, CDR1 is MDHEN and CDR2 is SYDVKM. The CDR3 totals 13 residues. The V and J ends lost 3 bases and 11 bases, in that order; junction bases with no gene match: 7. The full variable domain, in which reference TRBV28 and TRBJ2-5 provide the parts outside the CDR3, is DVKVTQSSRYLVKRTGEKVFLECVQDMDHENMFWYRQDPGLGLRLIYFSYDVKMKEKGDIPEGYSVSREKKERFSLILESASTNQTSMYLCASSFGGTGRQYFGPGTRLLVL.